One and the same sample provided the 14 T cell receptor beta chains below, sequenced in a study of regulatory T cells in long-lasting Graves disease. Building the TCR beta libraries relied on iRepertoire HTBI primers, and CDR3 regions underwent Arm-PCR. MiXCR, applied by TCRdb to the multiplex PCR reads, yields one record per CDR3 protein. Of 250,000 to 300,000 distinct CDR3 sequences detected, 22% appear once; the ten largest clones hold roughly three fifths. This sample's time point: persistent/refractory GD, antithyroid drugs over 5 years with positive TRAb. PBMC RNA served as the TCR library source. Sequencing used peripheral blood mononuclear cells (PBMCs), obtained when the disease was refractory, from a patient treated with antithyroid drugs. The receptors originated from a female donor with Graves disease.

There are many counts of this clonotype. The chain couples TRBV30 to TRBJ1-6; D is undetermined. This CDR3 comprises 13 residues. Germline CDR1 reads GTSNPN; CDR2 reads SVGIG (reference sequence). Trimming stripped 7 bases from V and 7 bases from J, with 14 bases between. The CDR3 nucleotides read TGTGCCTTGGACCGTGGGAGAAATTCACCCCTCCACTTT. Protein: CALDRGRNSPLHF.

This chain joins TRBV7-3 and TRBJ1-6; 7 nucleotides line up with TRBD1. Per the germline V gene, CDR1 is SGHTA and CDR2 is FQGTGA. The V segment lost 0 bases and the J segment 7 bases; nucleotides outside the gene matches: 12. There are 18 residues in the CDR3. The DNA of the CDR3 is TGTGCCAGCAGCTTAACGAGGCGCGGGACAGTTGCAAATTCACCCCTCCACTTT. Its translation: CASSLTRRGTVANSPLHF.

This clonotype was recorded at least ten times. Here the CDR3 reads CASSSSRTSSEQYF. In DNA form, the CDR3 reads TGTGCCAGCAGCTCCTCCCGGACAAGTAGCGAGCAGTACTTC. The chain couples TRBV7-8 to TRBJ2-7, with D perhaps TRBD1 (5 bases). Germline CDR1 and CDR2: SGHVS and FQNEAQ. The CDR3 totals 14 residues. V lost 4 bases and J lost 6, with 16 bases in between.

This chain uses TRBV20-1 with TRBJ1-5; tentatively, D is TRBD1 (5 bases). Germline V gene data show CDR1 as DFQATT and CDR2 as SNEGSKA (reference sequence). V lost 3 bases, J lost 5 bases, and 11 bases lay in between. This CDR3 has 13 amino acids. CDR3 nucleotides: TGCAGTGCTAGTCCCGGGACTGATCAGCCCCAGCATTTT. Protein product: CSASPGTDQPQHF.

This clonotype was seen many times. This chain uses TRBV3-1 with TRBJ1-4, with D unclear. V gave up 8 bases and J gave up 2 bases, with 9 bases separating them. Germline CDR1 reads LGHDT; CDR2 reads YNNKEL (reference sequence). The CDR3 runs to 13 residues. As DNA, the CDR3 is TGTGCCAGCGGTGGGTCGACTAATGAAAAACTGTTTTTT. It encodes CASGGSTNEKLFF.

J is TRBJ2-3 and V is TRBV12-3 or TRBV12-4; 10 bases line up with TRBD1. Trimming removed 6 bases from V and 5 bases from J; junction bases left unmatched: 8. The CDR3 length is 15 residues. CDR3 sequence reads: CASSPGQGRVDTQYF. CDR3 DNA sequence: TGTGCCAGCAGCCCGGGACAGGGGAGGGTAGATACGCAGTATTTT.

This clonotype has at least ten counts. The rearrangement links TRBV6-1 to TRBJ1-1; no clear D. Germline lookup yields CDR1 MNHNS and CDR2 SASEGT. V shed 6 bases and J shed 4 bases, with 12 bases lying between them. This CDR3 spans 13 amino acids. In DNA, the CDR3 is TGTGCCAGCAGCAAGCTAACGAGCACTGAAGCTTTCTTT. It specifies CASSKLTSTEAFF.

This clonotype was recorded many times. CDR3 DNA: TGTGCCAGCAGTAGCCGTCTTACAGGGGGCTACGAGACCCAGTACTTC. Protein sequence: CASSSRLTGGYETQYF. This chain links TRBV6-1 with TRBJ2-5; 9 bases match TRBD1. The CDR3 contains 16 residues. CDR1 is MNHNS, CDR2 SASEGT, per germline. V shed 5 bases, J shed 5 bases, and the junction held 12 bases outside the gene matches.

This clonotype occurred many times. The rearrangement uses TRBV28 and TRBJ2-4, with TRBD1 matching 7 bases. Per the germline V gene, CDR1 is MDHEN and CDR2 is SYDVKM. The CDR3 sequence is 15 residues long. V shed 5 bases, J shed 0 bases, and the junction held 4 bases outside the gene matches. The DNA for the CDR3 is TGTGCCAGCAGTCCCCGGACAGGAGCCAAAAACATTCAGTACTTC. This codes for CASSPRTGAKNIQYF.

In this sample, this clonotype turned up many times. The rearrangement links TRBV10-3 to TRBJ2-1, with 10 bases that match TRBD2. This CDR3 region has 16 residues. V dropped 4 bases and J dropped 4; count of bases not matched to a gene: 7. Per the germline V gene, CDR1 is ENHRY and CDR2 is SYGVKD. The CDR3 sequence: CAISAAGGEQYNEQFF. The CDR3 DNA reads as TGTGCCATCAGTGCAGCGGGAGGGGAACAGTACAATGAGCAGTTCTTC.

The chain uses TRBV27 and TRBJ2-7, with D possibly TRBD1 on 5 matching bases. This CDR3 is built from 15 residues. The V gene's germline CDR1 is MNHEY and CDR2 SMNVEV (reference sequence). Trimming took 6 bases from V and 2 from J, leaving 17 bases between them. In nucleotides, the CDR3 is TGTGCCAGCAGACTTAGATCAGGGTGGGCCTACGAGCAGTACTTC. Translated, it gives CASRLRSGWAYEQYF.

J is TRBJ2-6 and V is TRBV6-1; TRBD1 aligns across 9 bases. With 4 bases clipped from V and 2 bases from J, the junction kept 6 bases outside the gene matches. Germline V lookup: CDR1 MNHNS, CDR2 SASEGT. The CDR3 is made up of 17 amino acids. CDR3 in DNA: TGTGCCAGCAGTGGAGGACAGGGGAGGACTGGGGCCAACGTCCTGACTTTC. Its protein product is CASSGGQGRTGANVLTF.

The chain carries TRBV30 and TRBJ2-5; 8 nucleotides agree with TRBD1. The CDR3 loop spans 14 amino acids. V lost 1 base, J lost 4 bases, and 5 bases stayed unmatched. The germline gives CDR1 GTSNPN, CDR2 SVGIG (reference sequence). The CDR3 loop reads CAWSGGTGGETQYF. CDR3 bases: TGTGCCTGGAGTGGGGGGACAGGAGGAGAGACCCAGTACTTC.

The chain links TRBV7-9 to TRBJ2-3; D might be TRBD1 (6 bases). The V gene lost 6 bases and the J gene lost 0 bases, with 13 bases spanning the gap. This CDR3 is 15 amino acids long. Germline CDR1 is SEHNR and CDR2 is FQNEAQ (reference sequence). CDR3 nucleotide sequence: TGTGCCAGCAGAGACGACAGGCGCAGCACAGATACGCAGTATTTT. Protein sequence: CASRDDRRSTDTQYF.